The clone carrying this T cell receptor beta chain was seen many times. Its antigen is as yet unknown. CDR1 and CDR2 from the germline V gene are SGHAT and FQNNGV. The CDR3 runs to 18 residues. V dropped 2 bases and J dropped 8; count of bases not matched to a gene: 10. The data originate from a study of T cell repertoires in cytomegalovirus infection. Study outcomes and limitations: HLA-C-restricted CMV clonotypes gave the most frequent clonotype in two of eight donors.

TCRdb re-called the reads with MiXCR, one entry per CDR3 protein. The data hold approximately 100,000 distinct CDR3 sequences, with roughly 41% observed a single time. The source is a human donor in good health (CMV status not recorded). Some clones in this sample may be carry-over from other donors' samples. The starting material was CD8+ T cells from cultured PBMCs, obtained from culture after CMV antigen stimulation. The chain combines TRBV11-2 with TRBJ2-1, with 15 nucleotides matching TRBD2. Here the CDR3 DNA reads TGTGCCAGCAGCTTATTAGGTGGGACTAGCGGGGGGCGCGATGAGCAGTTCTTC. Amino acids: CASSLLGGTSGGRDEQFF. Looking up the rest from reference TRBV11-2 and TRBJ2-1 gives the full variable domain: EAGVAQSPRYKIIEKRQSVAFWCNPISGHATLYWYQQILGQGPKLLIQFQNNGVVDDSQLPKDRFSAERLKGVDSTLKIQPAKLEDSAVYLCASSLLGGTSGGRDEQFFGPGTRLTVL.